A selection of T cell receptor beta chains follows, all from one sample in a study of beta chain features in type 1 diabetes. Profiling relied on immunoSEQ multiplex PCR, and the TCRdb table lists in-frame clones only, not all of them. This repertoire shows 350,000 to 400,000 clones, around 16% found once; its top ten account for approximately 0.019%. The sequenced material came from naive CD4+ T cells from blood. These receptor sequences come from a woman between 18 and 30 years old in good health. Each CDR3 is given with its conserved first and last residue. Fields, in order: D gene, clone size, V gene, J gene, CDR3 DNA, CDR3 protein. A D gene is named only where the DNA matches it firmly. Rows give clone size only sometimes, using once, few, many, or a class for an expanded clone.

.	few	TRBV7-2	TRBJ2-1	TGTGCCAGCAGCTTATTAGCGGCCCAGCAGTTCTTC	CASSLLAAQQFF
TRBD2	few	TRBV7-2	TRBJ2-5	TGTGCCAGCAGCCCCGAGGGGGGGCTAGCGGGTTCTATAGAGACCCAGTACTTC	CASSPEGGLAGSIETQYF
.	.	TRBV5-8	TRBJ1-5	TGTGCCAGCAGCCTGGGTCGTATAGCCAATCAGCCCCAGCATTTT	CASSLGRIANQPQHF
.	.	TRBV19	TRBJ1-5	TGTGCCAGTAGTATAAGGTACAGGGTCGACAATCAGCCCCAGCATTTT	CASSIRYRVDNQPQHF
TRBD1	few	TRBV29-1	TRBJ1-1	TGCAGCGCCCTCGACAGGGCTGAAGCTTTCTTT	CSALDRAEAFF
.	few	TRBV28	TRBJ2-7	TGTGCCAGCAGTCGGGGTGTACAGTCTACCTACGAGCAGTACTTC	CASSRGVQSTYEQYF
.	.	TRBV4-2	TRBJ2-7	TGTGCCAGCAGCCAAGATAAGGCGGGGAACTACGAGCAGTACTTC	CASSQDKAGNYEQYF
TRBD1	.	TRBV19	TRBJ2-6	TGTGCCAGTAGTCCGGGACAGGGGGTAGCTGGGGCCAACGTCCTGACTTTC	CASSPGQGVAGANVLTF
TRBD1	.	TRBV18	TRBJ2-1	TGTGCCAGCTCACCCCAGACAGGGGCCGATGAGCAGTTCTTC	CASSPQTGADEQFF
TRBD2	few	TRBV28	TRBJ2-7	TGTGCCAGCAGTCTAGCGGGAGGGCCGCACGAGCAGTACTTC	CASSLAGGPHEQYF
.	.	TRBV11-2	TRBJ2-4	TGTGCCAGCAGCTCTCCAACTCTAGCCAAAAACATTCAGTACTTC	CASSSPTLAKNIQYF
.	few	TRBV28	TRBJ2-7	TGTGCCAGCAGTTTAAGGGGTACCGGGACTTTGAGCTCCTACGAGCAGTACTTC	CASSLRGTGTLSSYEQYF
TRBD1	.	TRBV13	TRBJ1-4	TGTGCCAGCAGCCAACAGGGGGCCTACGGAAAACTGTTTTTT	CASSQQGAYGKLFF
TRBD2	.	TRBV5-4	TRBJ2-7	TGTGCCAGCAGCTTGTTTGGGCTAGCGGGTGAGCAGTACTTC	CASSLFGLAGEQYF
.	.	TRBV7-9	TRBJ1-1	TGTGCCAGCAGCCCCCGGGGGAACACTGAAGCTTTCTTT	CASSPRGNTEAFF
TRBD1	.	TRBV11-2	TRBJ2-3	TGTGCCAGCAGCTTGGACGGGACAGGGTCGGCGGATACGCAGTATTTT	CASSLDGTGSADTQYF
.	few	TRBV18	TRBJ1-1	TGTGCCAGCTCACCGGGCATGAACACTGAAGCTTTCTTT	CASSPGMNTEAFF
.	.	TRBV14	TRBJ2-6	TGTGCCAGCAGCCACCTAAGCTCTGGGGCCAACGTCCTGACTTTC	CASSHLSSGANVLTF
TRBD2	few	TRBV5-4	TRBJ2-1	TGTGCCAGCAGCCTAATGACTAGCGTCCGTGGTGAGCAGTTCTTC	CASSLMTSVRGEQFF
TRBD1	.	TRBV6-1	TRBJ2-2	TGTGCCAGCAGAACCGGGACAGGGACTCCCGGGGAGCTGTTTTTT	CASRTGTGTPGELFF
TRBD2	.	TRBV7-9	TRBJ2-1	TGTGCCAGCAGCCGTACTAGCGGGAACTACAATGAGCAGTTCTTC	CASSRTSGNYNEQFF
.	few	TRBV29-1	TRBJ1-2	TGCAGCGTTGAACGGGGGAATGGCTACACCTTC	CSVERGNGYTF
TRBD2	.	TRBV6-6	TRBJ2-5	TGTGCCAGCAGTCTAAGCGGGAGGAGTGAGACCCAGTACTTC	CASSLSGRSETQYF
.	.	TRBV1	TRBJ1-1	TGCACCAGCAGCTTTTTCTCAGGGGCCCAAGGGGAAGCTTTCTTT	CTSSFFSGAQGEAFF
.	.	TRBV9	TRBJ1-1	TGTGCCAGCAGCGTAGTTGAGTCAGAAGCTTTCTTT	CASSVVESEAFF
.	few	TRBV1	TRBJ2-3	TGCACCAGCAGCCCCCACAAGCGGGAGACAAGAGCAGATACGCAGTATTTT	CTSSPHKRETRADTQYF
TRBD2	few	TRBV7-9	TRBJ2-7	TGTGCCAGCAGCCTGGGACTAGATTCAGCCGAGCAGTACTTC	CASSLGLDSAEQYF
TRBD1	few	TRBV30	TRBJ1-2	TGTGCCTGGAGTGCTCTCACAGGGGGCGCGGGTGGCTACACCTTC	CAWSALTGGAGGYTF
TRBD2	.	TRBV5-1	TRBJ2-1	TGCGCCAGCGGGAGCGGGACCTACAATGAGCAGTTCTTC	CASGSGTYNEQFF
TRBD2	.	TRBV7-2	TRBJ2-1	TGTGCCAGCAGCTTATTCGGGACTAGCGGGGACAATGAGCAGTTCTTC	CASSLFGTSGDNEQFF
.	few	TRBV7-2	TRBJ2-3	TGTGCCAGCAGTACCGCCACAACAGATACGCAGTATTTT	CASSTATTDTQYF
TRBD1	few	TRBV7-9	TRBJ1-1	TGTGCCAGCAGCTTATACGGGGACAGACCCCTAGCTTTCTTT	CASSLYGDRPLAFF
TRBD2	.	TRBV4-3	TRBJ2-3	TGCGCCAGCAGCCAAGCCTCGGCGGGAGTAGTCGGAGATACGCAGTATTTT	CASSQASAGVVGDTQYF